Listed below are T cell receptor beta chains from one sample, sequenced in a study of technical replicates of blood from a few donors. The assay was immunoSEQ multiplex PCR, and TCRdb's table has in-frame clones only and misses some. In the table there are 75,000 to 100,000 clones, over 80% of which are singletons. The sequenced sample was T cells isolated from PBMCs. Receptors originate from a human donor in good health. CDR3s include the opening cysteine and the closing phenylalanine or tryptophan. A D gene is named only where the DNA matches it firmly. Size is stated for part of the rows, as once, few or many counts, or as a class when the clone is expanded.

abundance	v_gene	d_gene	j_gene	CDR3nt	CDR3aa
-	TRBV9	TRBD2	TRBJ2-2	TGTGCCAGCAGCGTAGGGCGGGGGTATGCCGGGGAGCTGTTTTTT	CASSVGRGYAGELFF
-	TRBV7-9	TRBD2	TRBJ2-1	TGTGCCAGCAGCCCTCGGACTAGCGGGCCTACGAGCTCCTACAATGAGCAGTTCTTC	CASSPRTSGPTSSYNEQFF
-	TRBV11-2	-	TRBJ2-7	TGTGCCAGCAGCTTGGAGGTCTCCTACGAGCAGTACTTC	CASSLEVSYEQYF
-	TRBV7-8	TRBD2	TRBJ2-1	TGTGCCAGCAGCTCCGGACTAGCGGGGGTTGTAGGGCAGTTCTTC	CASSSGLAGVVGQFF
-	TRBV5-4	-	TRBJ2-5	TGTGCCAGCACCACAGGACGACTCCAAGAGACCCAGTACTTC	CASTTGRLQETQYF
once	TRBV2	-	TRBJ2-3	TGTGCCAGCAGAAACTCGAGAGATACGCAGTATTTT	CASRNSRDTQYF
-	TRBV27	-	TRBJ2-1	TGTGCCAGCAGTTTCCTAACCGCACTAGTCGATGAGCAGTTCTTC	CASSFLTALVDEQFF
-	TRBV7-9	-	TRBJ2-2	TGTGCCAGCAGCTTAGTCCGGTCTCTCTTCCCCGGGGAGCTGTTTTTT	CASSLVRSLFPGELFF
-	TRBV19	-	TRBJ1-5	TGTGCCAGTAGTATAACGGAGACCCAGCATTTT	CASSITETQHF
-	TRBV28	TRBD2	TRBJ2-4	TGTGCCAGCAGTTTTGTTTCGGGGGGTTTATCCAAAAACATTCAGTACTTC	CASSFVSGGLSKNIQYF
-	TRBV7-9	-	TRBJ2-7	TGTGCCAGCAGCTCCCGAGGAACAGGCTACGAGCAGTACTTC	CASSSRGTGYEQYF
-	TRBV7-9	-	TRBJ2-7	TGTGCCAGCAGCTTAGCCTCACCGTGGTATAGCCTATACGAGCAGTACTTC	CASSLASPWYSLYEQYF
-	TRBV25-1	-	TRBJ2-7	TGTGCCAGCAGTGAATCCGGTAGAAGATCCGAGCAGTACTTC	CASSESGRRSEQYF
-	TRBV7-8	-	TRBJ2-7	TGTGCCAGCAGCCCAGCCCCCGGGACACGAAACTACGAGCAGTACTTC	CASSPAPGTRNYEQYF
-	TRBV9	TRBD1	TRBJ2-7	TGTGCCAGCAGCGGACACGGACAGGGGGCTTCCTACGAGCAGTACTTC	CASSGHGQGASYEQYF
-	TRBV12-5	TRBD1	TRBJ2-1	TGTGCTAGTGGTTTGGTAACAGGGGGAGGTAATGAGCAGTTCTTC	CASGLVTGGGNEQFF
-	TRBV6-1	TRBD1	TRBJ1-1	TGTGCCAGCAGTGAACCCGGACAGGGGAGCACTGAAGCTTTCTTT	CASSEPGQGSTEAFF
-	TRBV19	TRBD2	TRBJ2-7	TGTGCCAGTAGTATAACGGGGGGCTACGAGCAGTACTTC	CASSITGGYEQYF
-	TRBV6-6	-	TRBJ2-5	TGTGCCAGCAGTTACGGGAGTTCCGAGACCCAGTACTTC	CASSYGSSETQYF
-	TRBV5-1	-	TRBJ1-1	TGCGCCAGCAGCTTGGGAATTTCCGGGAGCGGGAACACTGAAGCTTTCTTT	CASSLGISGSGNTEAFF
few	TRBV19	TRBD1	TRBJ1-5	TGTGCCAGTAGTATAGAAAGGGGACAGTCTAGCAATCAGCCCCAGCATTTT	CASSIERGQSSNQPQHF